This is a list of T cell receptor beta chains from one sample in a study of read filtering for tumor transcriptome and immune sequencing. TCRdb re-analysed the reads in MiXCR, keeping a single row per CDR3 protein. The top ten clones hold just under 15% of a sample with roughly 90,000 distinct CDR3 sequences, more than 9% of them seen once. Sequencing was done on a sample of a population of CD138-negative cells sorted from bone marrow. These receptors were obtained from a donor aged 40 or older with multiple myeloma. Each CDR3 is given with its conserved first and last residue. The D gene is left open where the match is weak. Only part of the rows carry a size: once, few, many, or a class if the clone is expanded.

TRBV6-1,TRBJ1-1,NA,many,TGTGCCAGCAGTGAAGTCAAGGGAGGGCTTGAAGCTTTCTTT,CASSEVKGGLEAFF
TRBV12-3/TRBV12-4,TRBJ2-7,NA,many,TGTGCCAGCAGTCAACCCCTGGGAGAGGGATTTCTCGAGCAGTACTTC,CASSQPLGEGFLEQYF
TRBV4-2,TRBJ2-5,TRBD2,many,TGTGCCAGCAGCCAGCCAGGACTAGCGGGAGGGGAGACCCAGTACTTC,CASSQPGLAGGETQYF
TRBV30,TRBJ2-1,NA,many,TGTGCCTGGAGCCGAATGAGAAATGAGCAGTTCTTC,CAWSRMRNEQFF
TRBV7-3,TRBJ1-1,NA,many,TGCGCCAGCAGCCCGGGCGGGGGGCGGACTGAAGCTTTCTTT,CASSPGGGRTEAFF
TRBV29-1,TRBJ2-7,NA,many,TGCAGCGGTGGGGGGCGGGTCGGGGGGATGTACGAGCAGTACTTC,CSGGGRVGGMYEQYF
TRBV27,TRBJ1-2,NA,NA,TGTGCCAGCAGTTTAGTAGCTGAGACAAACTATGGCTACACCTTC,CASSLVAETNYGYTF
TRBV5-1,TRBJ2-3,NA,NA,TGCGCCAGCAGCTTGGCCCGGAGTGGTGATACGCAGTATTTT,CASSLARSGDTQYF
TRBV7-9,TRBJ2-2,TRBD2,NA,TGTGCCAGCACCCCTGGGGAGGGGACCGGGGAGCTGTTTTTT,CASTPGEGTGELFF
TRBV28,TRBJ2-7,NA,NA,TGTGCCAGCAGTATTCCCATGGGTGGGGAGTACTTC,CASSIPMGGEYF
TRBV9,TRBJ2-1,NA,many,TGTGCCAGCAGCGCCCAGCCGAATGAGCAGTTCTTC,CASSAQPNEQFF
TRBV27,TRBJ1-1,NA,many,TGTGCCAGCAGTTTATGGACAAACACTGAAGCTTTCTTT,CASSLWTNTEAFF
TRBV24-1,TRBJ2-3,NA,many,TGTGCCACCAGTGACCCAACAGGGCCCGCAGATACGCAGTATTTT,CATSDPTGPADTQYF
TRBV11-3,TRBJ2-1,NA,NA,TGTGCCAGCAGCGAGGGACCTAACAATGAGCAGTTCTTC,CASSEGPNNEQFF
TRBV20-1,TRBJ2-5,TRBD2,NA,TGCAGTGCTAGGGACCGGGGACTAGCGACCGAGACCCAGTACTTC,CSARDRGLATETQYF
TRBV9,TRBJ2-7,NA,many,TGTGCCAGCAGCGTAGGACAGTCCGCCGACGAGCAGTACTTC,CASSVGQSADEQYF
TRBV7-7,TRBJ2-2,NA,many,TGTGCTAGCAGCTCCTTTGAAGCGGCAAACACCGGGGAGCTGTTTTTT,CASSSFEAANTGELFF
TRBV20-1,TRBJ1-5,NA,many,TGCAGTGCTAGTGAGGCGGGGAATCAGCCCCAGCATTTT,CSASEAGNQPQHF
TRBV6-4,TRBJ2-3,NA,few,TGTGCCAGCAGTACGGGGCAGAGCACAGATACGCAGTATTTT,CASSTGQSTDTQYF
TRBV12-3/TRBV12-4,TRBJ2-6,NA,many,TGTGCCAGCAGAGAACAGGGAAGGGCTGGGGCCAACGTCCTGACTTTC,CASREQGRAGANVLTF
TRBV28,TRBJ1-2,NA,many,TGTGCCAGCAGTTTAAGGCAGCCCGAAGGCTACACCTTC,CASSLRQPEGYTF
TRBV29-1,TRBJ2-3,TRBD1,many,TGCAGCGTCGTCCGGGACAGGGTTGCAGATACGCAGTATTTT,CSVVRDRVADTQYF
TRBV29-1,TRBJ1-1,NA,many,TGCAGCGTTGACGCGACAGAGAACACTGAAGCTTTCTTT,CSVDATENTEAFF
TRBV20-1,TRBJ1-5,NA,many,TGCAGTGCTAGAGACGAAGAGAGCAATCAGCCCCAGCATTTT,CSARDEESNQPQHF
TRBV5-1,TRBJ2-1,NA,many,TGCGCCAGCAGCTCCAGAGGGGGAGGCCCACGGGATGAGCAGTTCTTC,CASSSRGGGPRDEQFF